This T cell receptor (beta chain) was documented in a study of cytomegalovirus exposure and HLA in healthy donors. This clone was counted a single time. A multiplex PCR was run with 60 Vbeta primers and 13 Jbeta primers. Method: immunoSEQ multiplex PCR; TCRdb's copy keeps in-frame clones and lacks some. The table has over 100,000 clones, 70% to 85% seen once. V gave up 4 bases and J gave up 6 bases, with 15 bases separating them. Germline V CDR1 and CDR2: MDHEN, SYDVKM. This CDR3 has 14 amino acids. The gene calls are TRBV28 and TRBJ1-1; a possible D gene is TRBD1 (5 bases). The specimen sequenced was PBMCs. The source is a male donor in good health and CMV-seropositive. The CDR3 spells CASSYSGPGAEAFF. CDR3 in DNA: TGTGCCAGCAGTTACTCGGGACCGGGAGCTGAAGCTTTCTTT. The full variable domain, completed using reference TRBV28 and TRBJ1-1, is DVKVTQSSRYLVKRTGEKVFLECVQDMDHENMFWYRQDPGLGLRLIYFSYDVKMKEKGDIPEGYSVSREKKERFSLILESASTNQTSMYLCASSYSGPGAEAFFGQGTRLTVV.